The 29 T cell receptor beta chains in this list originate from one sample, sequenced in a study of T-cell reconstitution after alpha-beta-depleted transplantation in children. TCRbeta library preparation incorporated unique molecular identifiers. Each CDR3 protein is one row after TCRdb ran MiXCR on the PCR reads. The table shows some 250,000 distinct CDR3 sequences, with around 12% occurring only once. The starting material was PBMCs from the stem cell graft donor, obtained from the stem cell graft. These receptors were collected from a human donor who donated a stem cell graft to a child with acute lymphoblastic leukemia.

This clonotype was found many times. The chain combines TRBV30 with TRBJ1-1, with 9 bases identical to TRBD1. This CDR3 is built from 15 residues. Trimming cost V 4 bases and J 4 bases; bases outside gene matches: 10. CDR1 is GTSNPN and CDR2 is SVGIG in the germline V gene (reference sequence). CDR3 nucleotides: TGTGCCTGGATCCTGAGGGGACAGGGTAGCACTGAAGCTTTCTTT. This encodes CAWILRGQGSTEAFF.

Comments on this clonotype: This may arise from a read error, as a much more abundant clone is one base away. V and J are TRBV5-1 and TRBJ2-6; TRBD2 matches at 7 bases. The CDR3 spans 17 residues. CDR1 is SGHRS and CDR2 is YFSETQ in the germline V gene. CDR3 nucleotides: TGCGCCAACAGCTTGGTATCGGGAGGCAGCGGGGCCAACGTCCTGACTTTC. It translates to CANSLVSGGSGANVLTF.

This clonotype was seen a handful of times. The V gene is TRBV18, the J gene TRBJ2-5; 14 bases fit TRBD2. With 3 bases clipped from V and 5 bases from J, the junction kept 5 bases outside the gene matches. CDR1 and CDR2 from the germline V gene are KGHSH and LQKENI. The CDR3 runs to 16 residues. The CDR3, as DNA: TGTGCCAGCTCACCGGGACTAGCGGGAGTTTGGGAGACCCAGTACTTC. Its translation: CASSPGLAGVWETQYF.

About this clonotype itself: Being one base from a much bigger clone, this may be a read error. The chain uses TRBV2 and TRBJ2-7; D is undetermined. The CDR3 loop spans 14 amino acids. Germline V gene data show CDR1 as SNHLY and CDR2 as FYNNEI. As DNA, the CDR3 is TGTGCCACCAGTGAAGAAGGAAGGGTGCACGAGCAGTACTTC. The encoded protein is CATSEEGRVHEQYF. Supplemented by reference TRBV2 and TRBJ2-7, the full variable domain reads EPEVTQTPSHQVTQMGQEVILRCVPISNHLYFYWYRQILGQKVEFLVSFYNNEISEKSEIFDDQFSVERPDGSNFTLKIRSTKLEDSAMYFCATSEEGRVHEQYFGPGTRLTVT.

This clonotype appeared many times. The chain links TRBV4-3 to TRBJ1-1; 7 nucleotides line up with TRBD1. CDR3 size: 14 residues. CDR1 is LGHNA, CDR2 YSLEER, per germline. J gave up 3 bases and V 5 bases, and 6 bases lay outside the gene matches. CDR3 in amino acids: CASSMGRGHTEAFF. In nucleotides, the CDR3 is TGCGCCAGCAGCATGGGGAGGGGGCACACTGAAGCTTTCTTT.

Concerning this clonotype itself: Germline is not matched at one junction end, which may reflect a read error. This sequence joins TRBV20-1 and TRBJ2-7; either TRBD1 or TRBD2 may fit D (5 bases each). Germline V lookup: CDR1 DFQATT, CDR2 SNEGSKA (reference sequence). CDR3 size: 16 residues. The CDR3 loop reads CCARDRVGTSSYEQYF. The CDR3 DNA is TGCTGTGCTAGAGATCGGGTCGGGACGAGCTCCTACGAGCAGTACTTC.

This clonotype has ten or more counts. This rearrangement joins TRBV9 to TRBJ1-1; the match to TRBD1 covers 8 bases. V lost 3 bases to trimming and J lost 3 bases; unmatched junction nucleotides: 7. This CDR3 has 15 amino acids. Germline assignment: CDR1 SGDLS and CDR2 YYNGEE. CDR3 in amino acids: CASSAGQGFHTEAFF. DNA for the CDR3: TGTGCCAGCAGCGCAGGACAGGGTTTCCACACTGAAGCTTTCTTT. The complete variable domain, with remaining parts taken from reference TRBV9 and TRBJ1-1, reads DSGVTQTPKHLITATGQRVTLRCSPRSGDLSVYWYQQSLDQGLQFLIQYYNGEERAKGNILERFSAQQFPDLHSELNLSSLELGDSALYFCASSAGQGFHTEAFFGQGTRLTVV.

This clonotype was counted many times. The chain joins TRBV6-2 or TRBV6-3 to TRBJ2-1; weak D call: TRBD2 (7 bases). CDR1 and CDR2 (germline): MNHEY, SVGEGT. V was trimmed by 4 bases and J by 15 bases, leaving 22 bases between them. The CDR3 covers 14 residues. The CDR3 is CASSFEGGGSPGFF. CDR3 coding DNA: TGTGCCAGCAGTTTTGAGGGGGGGGGCTCTCCGGGGTTCTTC.

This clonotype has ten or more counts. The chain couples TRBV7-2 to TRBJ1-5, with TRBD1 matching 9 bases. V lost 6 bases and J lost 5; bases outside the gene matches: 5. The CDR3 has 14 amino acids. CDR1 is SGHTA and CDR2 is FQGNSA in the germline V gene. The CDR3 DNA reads TGTGCCAGCAGTTTACAGGGGGCTGATCAGCCCCAGCATTTT. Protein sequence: CASSLQGADQPQHF.

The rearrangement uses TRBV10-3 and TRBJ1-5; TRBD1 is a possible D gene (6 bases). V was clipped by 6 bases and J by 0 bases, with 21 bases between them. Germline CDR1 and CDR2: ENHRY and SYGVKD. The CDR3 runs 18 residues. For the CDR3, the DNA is TGTGCCATCAGCCCCGTTTTCAACAGGGTTAATAGCAATCAGCCCCAGCATTTT. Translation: CAISPVFNRVNSNQPQHF.

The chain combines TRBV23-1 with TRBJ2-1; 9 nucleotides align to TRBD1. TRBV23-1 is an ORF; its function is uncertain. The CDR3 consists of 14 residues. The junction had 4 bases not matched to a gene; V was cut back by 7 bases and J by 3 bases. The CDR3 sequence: CASIWDRVYNEQFF. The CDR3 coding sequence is TGCGCCAGCATCTGGGACAGGGTCTACAATGAGCAGTTCTTC.

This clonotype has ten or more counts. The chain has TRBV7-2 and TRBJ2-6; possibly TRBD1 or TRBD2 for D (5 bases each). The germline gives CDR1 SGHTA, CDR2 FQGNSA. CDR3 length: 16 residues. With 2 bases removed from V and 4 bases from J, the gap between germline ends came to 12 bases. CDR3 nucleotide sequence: TGTGCCAGCAGCTTAATTAGGGGAGCAGGGGCCAACGTCCTGACTTTC. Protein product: CASSLIRGAGANVLTF.

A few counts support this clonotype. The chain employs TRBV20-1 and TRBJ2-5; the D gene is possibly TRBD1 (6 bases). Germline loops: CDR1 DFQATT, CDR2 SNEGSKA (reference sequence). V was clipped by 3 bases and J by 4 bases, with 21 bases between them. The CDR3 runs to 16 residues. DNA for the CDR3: TGCAGTGCTAGTCGCCCCACAGGGTATATCGGAGAGACCCAGTACTTC. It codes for CSASRPTGYIGETQYF.

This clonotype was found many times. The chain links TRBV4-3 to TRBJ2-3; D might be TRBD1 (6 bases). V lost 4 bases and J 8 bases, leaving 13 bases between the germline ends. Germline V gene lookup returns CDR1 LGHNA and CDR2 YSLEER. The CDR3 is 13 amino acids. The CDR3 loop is CASSPTQGSTQYF. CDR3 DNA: TGCGCCAGCAGCCCCACCCAGGGGAGTACGCAGTATTTT.

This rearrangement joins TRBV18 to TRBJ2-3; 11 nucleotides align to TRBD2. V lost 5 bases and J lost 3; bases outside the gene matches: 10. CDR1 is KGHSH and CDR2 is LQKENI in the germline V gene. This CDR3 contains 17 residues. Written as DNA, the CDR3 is TGTGCCAGCTCATCAGCTACTAGCGGGAGTAGGACAGATACGCAGTATTTT. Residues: CASSSATSGSRTDTQYF.

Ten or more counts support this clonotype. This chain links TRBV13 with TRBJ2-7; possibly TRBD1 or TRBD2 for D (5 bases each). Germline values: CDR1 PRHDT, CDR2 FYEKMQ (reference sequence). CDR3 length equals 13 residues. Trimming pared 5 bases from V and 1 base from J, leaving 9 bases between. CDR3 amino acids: CASSRDQSYEQYF. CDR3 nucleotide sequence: TGTGCCAGCAGCCGGGACCAGTCCTACGAGCAGTACTTC. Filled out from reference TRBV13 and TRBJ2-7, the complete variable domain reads AAGVIQSPRHLIKEKRETATLKCYPIPRHDTVYWYQQGPGQDPQFLISFYEKMQSDKGSIPDRFSAQQFSDYHSELNMSSLELGDSALYFCASSRDQSYEQYFGPGTRLTVT.

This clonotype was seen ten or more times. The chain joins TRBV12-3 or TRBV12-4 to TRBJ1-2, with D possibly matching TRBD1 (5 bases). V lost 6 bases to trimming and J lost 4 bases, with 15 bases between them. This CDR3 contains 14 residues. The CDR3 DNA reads TGTGCCAGCAGACCCCCCGGGGGGAGCTATGGCTACACCTTC. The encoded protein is CASRPPGGSYGYTF.

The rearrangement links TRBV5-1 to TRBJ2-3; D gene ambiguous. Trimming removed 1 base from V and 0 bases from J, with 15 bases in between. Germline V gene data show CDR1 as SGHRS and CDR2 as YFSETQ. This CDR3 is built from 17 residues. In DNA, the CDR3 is TGCGCCAGCAGCTTGCCGGCGGTCGATTCTAGCACAGATACGCAGTATTTT. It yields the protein CASSLPAVDSSTDTQYF.

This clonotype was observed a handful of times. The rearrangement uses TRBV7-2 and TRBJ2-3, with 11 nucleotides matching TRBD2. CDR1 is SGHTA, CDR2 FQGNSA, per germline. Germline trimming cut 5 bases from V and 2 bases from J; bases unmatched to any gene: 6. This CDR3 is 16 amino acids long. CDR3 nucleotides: TGTGCCAGCAGCCGCCGACTAGCGGGACCCACAGATACGCAGTATTTT. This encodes CASSRRLAGPTDTQYF.

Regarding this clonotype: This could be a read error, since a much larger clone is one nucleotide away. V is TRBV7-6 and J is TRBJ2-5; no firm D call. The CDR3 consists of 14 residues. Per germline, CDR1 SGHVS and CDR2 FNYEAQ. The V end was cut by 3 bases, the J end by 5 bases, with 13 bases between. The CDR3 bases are TGTGCCAGCAGCTTCTCGCAGTTACACGAGACCCAGTACTTC. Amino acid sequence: CASSFSQLHETQYF.

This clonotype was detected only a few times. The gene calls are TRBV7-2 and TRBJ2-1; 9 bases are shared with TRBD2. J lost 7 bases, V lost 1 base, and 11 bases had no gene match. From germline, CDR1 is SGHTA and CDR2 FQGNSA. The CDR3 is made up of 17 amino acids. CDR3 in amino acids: CASSLGNVAGDRNEQFF. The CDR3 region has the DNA TGTGCCAGCAGCTTAGGAAACGTAGCGGGAGATAGGAATGAGCAGTTCTTC.

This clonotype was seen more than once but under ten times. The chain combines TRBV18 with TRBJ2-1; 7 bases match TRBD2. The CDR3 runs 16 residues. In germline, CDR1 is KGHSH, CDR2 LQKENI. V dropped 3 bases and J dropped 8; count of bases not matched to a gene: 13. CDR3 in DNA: TGTGCCAGCTCACCCACGGCCCGCGGGAGAGGGGATGAGCAGTTCTTC. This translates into CASSPTARGRGDEQFF.

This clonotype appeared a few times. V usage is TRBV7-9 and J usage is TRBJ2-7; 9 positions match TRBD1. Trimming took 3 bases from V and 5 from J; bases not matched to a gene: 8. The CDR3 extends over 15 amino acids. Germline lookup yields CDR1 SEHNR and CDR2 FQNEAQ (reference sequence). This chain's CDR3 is CASSLGGTGYNEQYF. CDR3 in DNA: TGTGCCAGCAGCTTGGGGGGGACAGGGTACAACGAGCAGTACTTC.

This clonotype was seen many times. CDR3 nucleotides: TGTGCCATCAGGGAGATCTATGGCTACACCTTC. Encoded protein: CAIREIYGYTF. The chain couples TRBV10-3 to TRBJ1-2; D ambiguous. V shed 6 bases and J shed 4 bases, with 6 bases lying between them. CDR3 length: 11 residues. The germline gives CDR1 ENHRY, CDR2 SYGVKD.

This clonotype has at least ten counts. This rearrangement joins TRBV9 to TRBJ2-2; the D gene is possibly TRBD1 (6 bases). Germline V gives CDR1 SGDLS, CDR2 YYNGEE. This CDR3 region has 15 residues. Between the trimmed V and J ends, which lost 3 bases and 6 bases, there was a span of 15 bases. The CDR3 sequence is CASSATGSGAGELFF. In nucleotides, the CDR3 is TGTGCCAGCAGCGCGACCGGGTCAGGGGCCGGGGAGCTGTTTTTT.

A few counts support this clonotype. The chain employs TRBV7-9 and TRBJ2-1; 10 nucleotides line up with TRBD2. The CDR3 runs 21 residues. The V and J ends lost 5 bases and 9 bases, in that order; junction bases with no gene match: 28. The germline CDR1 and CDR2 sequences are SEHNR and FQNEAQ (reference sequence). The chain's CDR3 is CASSPPGMGQREGLTGGEQFF. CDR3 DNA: TGTGCCAGCAGCCCCCCCGGCATGGGGCAGCGGGAGGGCCTAACGGGGGGTGAGCAGTTCTTC.

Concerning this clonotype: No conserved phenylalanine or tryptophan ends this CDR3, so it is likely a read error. The CDR3 region is CAISESEGSRDGYTL. The CDR3 nucleotides are TGTGCCATCAGTGAGTCAGAGGGTTCCCGCGATGGCTACACCTTG. The rearrangement uses TRBV10-3 and TRBJ1-2; D call uncertain. V lost 0 bases, J lost 6 bases, and 14 bases lay in between. CDR1 and CDR2 (germline): ENHRY, SYGVKD. The CDR3 length is 15 residues.

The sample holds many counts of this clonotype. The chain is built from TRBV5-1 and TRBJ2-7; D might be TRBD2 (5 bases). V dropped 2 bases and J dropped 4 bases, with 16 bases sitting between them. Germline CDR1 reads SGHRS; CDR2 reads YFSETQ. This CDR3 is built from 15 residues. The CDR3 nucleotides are TGCGCCAGCAGCTTTTCACCGGGGTCAGTATACGAGCAGTACTTC. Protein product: CASSFSPGSVYEQYF.

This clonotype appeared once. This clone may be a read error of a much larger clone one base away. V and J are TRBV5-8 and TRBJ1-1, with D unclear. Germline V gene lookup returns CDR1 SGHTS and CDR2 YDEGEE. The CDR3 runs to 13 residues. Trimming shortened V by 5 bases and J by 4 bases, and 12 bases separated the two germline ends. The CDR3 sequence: CASSLLRTTEAFF. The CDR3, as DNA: TGTGCCAGCAGTCTTCTTCGGACCACTGAAGCTTTCTTT.